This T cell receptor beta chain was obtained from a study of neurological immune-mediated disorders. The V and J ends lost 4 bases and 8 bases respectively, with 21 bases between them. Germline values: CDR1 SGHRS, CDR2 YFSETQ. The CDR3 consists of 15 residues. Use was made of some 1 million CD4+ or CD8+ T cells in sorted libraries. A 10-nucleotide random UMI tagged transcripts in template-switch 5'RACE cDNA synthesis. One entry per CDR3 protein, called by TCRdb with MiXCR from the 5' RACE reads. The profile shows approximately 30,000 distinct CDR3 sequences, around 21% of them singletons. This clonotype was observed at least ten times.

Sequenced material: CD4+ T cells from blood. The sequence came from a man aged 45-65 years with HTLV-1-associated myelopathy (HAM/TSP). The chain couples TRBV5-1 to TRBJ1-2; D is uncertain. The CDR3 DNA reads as TGCGCCAGCAGCCCACAATTCGATGATACATTAGGCTACACCTTC. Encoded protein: CASSPQFDDTLGYTF.